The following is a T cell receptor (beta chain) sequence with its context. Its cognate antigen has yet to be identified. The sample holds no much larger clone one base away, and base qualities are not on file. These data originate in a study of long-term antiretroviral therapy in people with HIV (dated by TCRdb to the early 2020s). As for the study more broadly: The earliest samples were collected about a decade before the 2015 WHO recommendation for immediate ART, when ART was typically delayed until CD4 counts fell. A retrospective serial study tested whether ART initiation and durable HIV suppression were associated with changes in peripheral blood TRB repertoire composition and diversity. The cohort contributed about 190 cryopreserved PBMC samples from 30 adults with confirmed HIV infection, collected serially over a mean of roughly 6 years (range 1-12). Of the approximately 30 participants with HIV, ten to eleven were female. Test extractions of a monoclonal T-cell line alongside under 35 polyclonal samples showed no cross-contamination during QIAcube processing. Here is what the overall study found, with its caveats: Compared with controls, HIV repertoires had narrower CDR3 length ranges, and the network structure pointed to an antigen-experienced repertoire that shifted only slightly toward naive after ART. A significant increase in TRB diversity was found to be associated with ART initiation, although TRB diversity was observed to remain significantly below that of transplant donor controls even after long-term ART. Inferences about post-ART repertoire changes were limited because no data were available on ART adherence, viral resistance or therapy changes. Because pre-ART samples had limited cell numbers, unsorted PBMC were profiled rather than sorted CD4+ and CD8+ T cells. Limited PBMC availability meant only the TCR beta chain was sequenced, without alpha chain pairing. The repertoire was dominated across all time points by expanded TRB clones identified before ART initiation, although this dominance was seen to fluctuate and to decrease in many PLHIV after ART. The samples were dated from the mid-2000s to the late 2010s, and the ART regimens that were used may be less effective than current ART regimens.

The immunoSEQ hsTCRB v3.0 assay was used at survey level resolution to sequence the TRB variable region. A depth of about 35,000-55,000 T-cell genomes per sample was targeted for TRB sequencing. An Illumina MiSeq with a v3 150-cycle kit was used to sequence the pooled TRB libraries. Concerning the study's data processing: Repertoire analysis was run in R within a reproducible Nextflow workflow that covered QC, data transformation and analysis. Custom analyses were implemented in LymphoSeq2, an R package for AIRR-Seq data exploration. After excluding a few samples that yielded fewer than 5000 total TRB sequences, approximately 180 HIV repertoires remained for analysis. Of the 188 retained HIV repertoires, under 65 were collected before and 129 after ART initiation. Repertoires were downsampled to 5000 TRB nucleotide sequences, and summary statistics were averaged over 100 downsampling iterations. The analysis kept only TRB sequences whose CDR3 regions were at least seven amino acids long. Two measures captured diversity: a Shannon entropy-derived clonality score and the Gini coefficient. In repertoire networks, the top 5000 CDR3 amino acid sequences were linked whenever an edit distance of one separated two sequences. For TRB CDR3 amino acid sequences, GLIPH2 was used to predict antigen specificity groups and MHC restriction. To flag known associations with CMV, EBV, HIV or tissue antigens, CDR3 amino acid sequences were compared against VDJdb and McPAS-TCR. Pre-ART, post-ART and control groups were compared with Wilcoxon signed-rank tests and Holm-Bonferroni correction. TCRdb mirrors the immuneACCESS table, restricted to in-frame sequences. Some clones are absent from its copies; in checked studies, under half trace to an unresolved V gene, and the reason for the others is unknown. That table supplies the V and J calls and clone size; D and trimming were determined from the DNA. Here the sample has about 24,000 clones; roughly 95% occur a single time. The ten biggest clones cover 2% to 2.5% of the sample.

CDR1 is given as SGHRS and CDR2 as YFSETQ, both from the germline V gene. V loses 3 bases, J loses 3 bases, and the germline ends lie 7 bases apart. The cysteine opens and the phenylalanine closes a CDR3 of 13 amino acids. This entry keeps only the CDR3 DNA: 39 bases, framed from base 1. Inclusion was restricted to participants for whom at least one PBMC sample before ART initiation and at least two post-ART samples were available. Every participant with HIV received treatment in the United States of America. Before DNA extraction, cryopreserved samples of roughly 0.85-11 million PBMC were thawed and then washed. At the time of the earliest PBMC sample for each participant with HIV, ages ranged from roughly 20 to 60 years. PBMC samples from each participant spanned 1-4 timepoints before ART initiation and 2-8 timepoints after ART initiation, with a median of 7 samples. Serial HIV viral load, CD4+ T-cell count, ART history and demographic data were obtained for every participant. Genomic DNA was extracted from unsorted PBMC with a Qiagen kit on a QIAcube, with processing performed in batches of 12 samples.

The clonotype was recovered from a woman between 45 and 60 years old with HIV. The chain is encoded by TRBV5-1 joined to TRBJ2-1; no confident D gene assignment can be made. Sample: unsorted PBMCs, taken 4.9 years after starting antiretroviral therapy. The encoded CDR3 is CASSWQSYNEQFF. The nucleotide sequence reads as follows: TGCGCCAGCAGCTGGCAAAGCTACAATGAGCAGTTCTTC.